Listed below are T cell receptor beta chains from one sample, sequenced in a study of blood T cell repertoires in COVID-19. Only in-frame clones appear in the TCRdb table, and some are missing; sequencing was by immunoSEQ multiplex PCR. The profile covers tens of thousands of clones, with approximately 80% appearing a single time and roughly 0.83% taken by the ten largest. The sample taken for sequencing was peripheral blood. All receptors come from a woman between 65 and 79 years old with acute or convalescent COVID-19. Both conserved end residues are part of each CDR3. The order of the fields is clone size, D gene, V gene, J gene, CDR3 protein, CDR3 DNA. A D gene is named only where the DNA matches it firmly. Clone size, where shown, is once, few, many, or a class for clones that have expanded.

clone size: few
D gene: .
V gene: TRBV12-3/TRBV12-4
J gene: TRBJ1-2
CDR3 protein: CASSLQGNYGYTF
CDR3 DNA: TGTGCCAGCAGTTTACAGGGGAACTATGGCTACACCTTC

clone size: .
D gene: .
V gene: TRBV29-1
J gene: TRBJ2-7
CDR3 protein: CSAGDRDNGYEQYF
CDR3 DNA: TGCAGCGCTGGGGACCGGGACAACGGCTACGAGCAGTACTTC

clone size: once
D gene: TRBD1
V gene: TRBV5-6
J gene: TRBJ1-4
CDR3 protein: CASAKGQLFEKLFF
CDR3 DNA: TGTGCCAGCGCCAAGGGACAGCTCTTTGAAAAACTGTTTTTT

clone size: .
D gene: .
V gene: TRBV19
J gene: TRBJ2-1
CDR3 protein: CASSLRGGLGNEQFF
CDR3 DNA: TGTGCCAGTAGCCTACGAGGGGGTCTTGGCAATGAGCAGTTCTTC

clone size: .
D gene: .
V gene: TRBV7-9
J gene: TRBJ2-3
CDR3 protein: CASSSNRQTSTDTQYF
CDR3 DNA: TGTGCCAGCAGCTCAAACAGACAGACTAGCACAGATACGCAGTATTTT

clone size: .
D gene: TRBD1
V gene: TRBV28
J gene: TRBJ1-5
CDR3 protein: CASSSTRGTVANQPQHF
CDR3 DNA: TGTGCCAGCAGTTCAACCAGGGGGACTGTTGCTAATCAGCCCCAGCATTTT

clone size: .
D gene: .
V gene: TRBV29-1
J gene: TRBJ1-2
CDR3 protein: CSAPKLPGSYGYTF
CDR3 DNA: TGCAGCGCACCCAAGCTCCCGGGGAGCTATGGCTACACCTTC

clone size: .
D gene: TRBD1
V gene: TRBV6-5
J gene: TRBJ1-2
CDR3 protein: CASRTGSTTYYGYTF
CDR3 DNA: TGTGCCAGCAGGACAGGGAGTACGACTTACTATGGCTACACCTTC

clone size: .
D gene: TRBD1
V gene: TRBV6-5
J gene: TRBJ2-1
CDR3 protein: CASRTQGAGEQFF
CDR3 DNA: TGTGCCAGCAGAACACAGGGGGCCGGTGAGCAGTTCTTC

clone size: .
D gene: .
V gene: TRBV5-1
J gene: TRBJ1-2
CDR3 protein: CASSLVGGSYGYTF
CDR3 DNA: TGCGCCAGCAGCTTGGTGGGGGGTTCCTATGGCTACACCTTC

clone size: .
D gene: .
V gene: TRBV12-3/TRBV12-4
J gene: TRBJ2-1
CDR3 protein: CASSLGAYNEQFF
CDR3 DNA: TGTGCCAGCAGTTTAGGAGCCTACAATGAGCAGTTCTTC

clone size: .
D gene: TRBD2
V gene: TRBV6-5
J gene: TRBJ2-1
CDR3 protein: CASSYSASGVYEQFF
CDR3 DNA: TGTGCCAGCAGTTACTCCGCTAGCGGGGTCTATGAGCAGTTCTTC

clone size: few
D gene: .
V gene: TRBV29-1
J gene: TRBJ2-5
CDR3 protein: CSVQRSSGPQETQYF
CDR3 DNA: TGCAGCGTTCAACGTTCCAGCGGGCCCCAAGAGACCCAGTACTTC

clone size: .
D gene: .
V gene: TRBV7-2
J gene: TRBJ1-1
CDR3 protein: CASSLRGGTEAFF
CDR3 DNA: TGTGCCAGCAGCTTAAGGGGTGGCACTGAAGCTTTCTTT

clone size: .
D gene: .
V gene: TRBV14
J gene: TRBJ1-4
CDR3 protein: CASSLHLANNEKLFF
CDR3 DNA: TGTGCCAGCAGCCTCCATTTGGCCAATAATGAAAAACTGTTTTTT

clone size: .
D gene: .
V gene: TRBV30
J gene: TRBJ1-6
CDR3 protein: CAWSSNGDSPLHF
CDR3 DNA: TGTGCCTGGAGTTCGAACGGGGATTCACCCCTCCACTTT

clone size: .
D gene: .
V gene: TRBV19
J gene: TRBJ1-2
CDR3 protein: CASSMPPGAGAGYTF
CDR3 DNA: TGTGCCAGTAGTATGCCCCCCGGGGCGGGGGCTGGCTACACCTTC

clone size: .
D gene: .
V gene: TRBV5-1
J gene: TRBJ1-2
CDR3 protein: CASSLVSGNGYGYTF
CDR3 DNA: TGCGCCAGCAGCTTGGTTTCGGGGAACGGGTATGGCTACACCTTC

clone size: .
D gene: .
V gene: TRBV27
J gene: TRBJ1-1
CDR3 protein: CASSLGRMNTEAFF
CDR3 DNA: TGTGCCAGCAGTTTGGGCCGGATGAACACTGAAGCTTTCTTT

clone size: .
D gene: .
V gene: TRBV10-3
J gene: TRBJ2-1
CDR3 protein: CAIRPSVEGEYQFF
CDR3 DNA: TGTGCCATCAGACCCTCAGTAGAGGGGGAGTATCAGTTCTTC

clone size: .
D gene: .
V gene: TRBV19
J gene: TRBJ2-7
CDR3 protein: CAHARPSGESYEQYF
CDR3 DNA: TGTGCTCACGCCAGGCCTTCGGGGGAGTCCTACGAGCAGTACTTC

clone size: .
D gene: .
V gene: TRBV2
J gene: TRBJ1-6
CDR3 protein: CASNQQGSYNSPLHF
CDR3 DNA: TGTGCCAGCAACCAACAGGGCTCCTATAATTCACCCCTCCACTTT

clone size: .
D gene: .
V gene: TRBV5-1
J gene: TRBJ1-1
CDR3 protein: CASSLMGLNTEAFF
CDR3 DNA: TGCGCCAGCAGCTTGATGGGACTAAACACTGAAGCTTTCTTT

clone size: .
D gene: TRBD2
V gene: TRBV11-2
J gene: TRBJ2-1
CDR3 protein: CASSYGLAGYLEQFF
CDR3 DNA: TGTGCCAGCAGCTACGGACTAGCGGGATATCTTGAGCAGTTCTTC

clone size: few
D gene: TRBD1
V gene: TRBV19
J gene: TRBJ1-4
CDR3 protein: CASSFYPAGTGDEKLFF
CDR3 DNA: TGTGCCAGTAGTTTCTATCCGGCCGGGACAGGGGATGAAAAACTGTTTTTT

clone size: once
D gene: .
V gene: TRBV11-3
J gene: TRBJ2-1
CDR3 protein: CASSHLAPEQFF
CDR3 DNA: TGTGCCAGCAGCCACCTAGCGCCCGAGCAGTTCTTC

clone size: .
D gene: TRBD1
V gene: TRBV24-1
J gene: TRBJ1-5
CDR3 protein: CATQDQGAGQPQHF
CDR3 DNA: TGTGCCACACAAGACCAGGGGGCCGGTCAGCCCCAGCATTTT

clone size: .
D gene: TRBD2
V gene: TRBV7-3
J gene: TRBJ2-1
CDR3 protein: CASGTSGLYNEQFF
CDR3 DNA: TGTGCCAGCGGGACTAGCGGGTTATACAATGAGCAGTTCTTC

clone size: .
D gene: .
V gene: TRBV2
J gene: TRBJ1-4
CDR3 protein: CASSEGPGAEEKLFF
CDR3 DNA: TGTGCCAGCAGTGAGGGGCCAGGGGCAGAAGAAAAACTGTTTTTT

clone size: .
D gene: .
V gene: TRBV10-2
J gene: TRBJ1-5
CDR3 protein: CASSSQELQPQHF
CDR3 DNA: TGCGCCAGCAGTTCCCAGGAACTTCAGCCCCAGCATTTT

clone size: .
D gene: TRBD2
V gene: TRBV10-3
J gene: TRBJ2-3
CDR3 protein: CAITPGGGTDTQYF
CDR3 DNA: TGTGCCATCACCCCGGGGGGTGGCACAGATACGCAGTATTTT

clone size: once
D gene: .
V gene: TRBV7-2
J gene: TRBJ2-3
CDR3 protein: CASSLGLRGTDTQYF
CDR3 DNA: TGTGCCAGCAGCTTAGGACTACGGGGCACAGATACGCAGTATTTT

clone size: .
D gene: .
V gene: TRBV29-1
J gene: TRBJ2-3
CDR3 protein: CSVPMQGGGPISTDTQYF
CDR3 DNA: TGCAGCGTCCCAATGCAAGGGGGGGGGCCCATTAGCACAGATACGCAGTATTTT

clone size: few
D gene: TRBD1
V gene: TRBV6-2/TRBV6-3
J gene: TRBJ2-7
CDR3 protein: CASSNIGGRGFYEQYF
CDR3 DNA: TGTGCCAGCAGCAATATAGGAGGCAGGGGGTTCTACGAGCAGTACTTC

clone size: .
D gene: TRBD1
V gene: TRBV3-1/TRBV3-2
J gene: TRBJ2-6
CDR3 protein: CASSSTGAGANVLTF
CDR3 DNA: TGTGCCAGCAGCTCAACAGGGGCAGGGGCCAACGTCCTGACTTTC

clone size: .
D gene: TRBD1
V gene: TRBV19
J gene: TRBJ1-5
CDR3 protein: CASSMTGWNQPQHF
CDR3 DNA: TGTGCCAGTAGTATGACAGGGTGGAATCAGCCCCAGCATTTT

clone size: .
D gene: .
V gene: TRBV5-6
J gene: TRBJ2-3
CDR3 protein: CASSLGPHFTDTQYF
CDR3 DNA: TGTGCCAGCAGCTTGGGTCCCCATTTCACAGATACGCAGTATTTT

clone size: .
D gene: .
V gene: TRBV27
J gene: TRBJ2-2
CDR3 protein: CASSPRVTGVTTGELFF
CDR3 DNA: TGTGCCAGCAGCCCACGCGTGACGGGAGTGACCACCGGGGAGCTGTTTTTT

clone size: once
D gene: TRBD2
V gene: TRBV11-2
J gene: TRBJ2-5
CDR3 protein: CASTSGGLAVETQYF
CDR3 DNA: TGTGCCAGCACCTCCGGGGGACTAGCGGTCGAGACCCAGTACTTC

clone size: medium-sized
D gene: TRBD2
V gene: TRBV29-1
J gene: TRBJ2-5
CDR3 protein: CSVGGGLETQYF
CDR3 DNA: TGCAGCGTTGGGGGGGGTTTAGAGACCCAGTACTTC

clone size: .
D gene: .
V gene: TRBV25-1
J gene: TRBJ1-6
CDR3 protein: CASSDPRQGAFSPLHF
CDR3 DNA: TGTGCCAGCAGTGACCCCCGGCAGGGTGCGTTTTCACCCCTCCACTTT

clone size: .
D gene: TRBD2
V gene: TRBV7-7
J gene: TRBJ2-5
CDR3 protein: CASSQMAGGQETQYF
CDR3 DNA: TGTGCCAGCAGCCAAATGGCGGGGGGGCAGGAGACCCAGTACTTC

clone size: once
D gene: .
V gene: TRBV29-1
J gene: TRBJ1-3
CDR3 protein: CSVVTGNGNTIYF
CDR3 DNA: TGCAGCGTTGTTACCGGGAACGGAAACACCATATATTTT